The 31 T cell receptor beta chains given below trace back to one sample, sequenced in a study of somatic mutations in cytotoxic T cells in rheumatoid arthritis. The table came from immunoSEQ multiplex PCR; TCRdb's copy has only in-frame clones and leaves some out. The profile shows several thousand clones, roughly 65% of them singletons. Input material: CD8+ T cells sorted from blood. These receptors all stem from a woman aged 40 to 50 in good health.

The genes are TRBV28 and TRBJ2-1; D gene uncertain. Germline assignment: CDR1 MDHEN and CDR2 SYDVKM. The CDR3 loop spans 15 amino acids. The V gene lost 6 bases and the J gene lost 9 bases, with 21 bases spanning the gap. CDR3 coding DNA: TGTGCCAGCAGCTTCAGGCACAGCTCTTTAAGTGAGCAGTTCTTC. Its protein is CASSFRHSSLSEQFF.

There are a few counts of this clone. The rearrangement links TRBV4-1 to TRBJ2-3, with 16 bases that match TRBD2. The CDR3 runs to 19 residues. V shed 0 bases and J 4 bases; nucleotides not matched to a gene: 7. Germline V gene sequence: CDR1 MGHRA, CDR2 YSYEKL. CDR3 DNA sequence: TGCGCCAGCAGCCAAGACCCCTTGGGACTAGCGGGAGGGGCAGATACGCAGTATTTT. Translation: CASSQDPLGLAGGADTQYF.

The chain combines TRBV7-9 with TRBJ2-6; D uncertain. The length of the CDR3 is 16 residues. Trimming cost V 2 bases and J 0 bases, with 8 bases left between them. Germline CDR1 and CDR2: SEHNR and FQNEAQ (reference sequence). The CDR3 loop reads CASSLSVSSGANVLTF. The CDR3 DNA is TGTGCCAGCAGCTTAAGCGTATCCTCTGGGGCCAACGTCCTGACTTTC.

The chain joins TRBV11-1 to TRBJ1-4; no clear D gene. The CDR3 runs to 12 residues. Per the germline V gene, CDR1 is SGHAT and CDR2 is FQDESV (reference sequence). The V end lost 3 bases, the J end lost 7 bases, and 6 bases lay between the germline ends. The CDR3 loop is CASSFEGEKLFF. The CDR3 DNA sequence: TGTGCCAGCAGCTTCGAGGGTGAAAAACTGTTTTTT.

This clone has only one observation. CDR3: CASSLDQRSSYNEQFF. Here the CDR3 DNA reads TGTGCCAGCAGCTTAGATCAGAGGAGCTCCTACAATGAGCAGTTCTTC. The chain carries TRBV11-3 and TRBJ2-1; no clear D gene. Trimming took 0 bases from V and 0 from J, leaving 9 bases between them. CDR1 is SGHNT, CDR2 YENEEA, per germline. This CDR3 has 16 residues.

In this sample, this clone turned up a few times. The J gene is TRBJ2-7, the V gene TRBV30; D is uncertain. With 0 bases removed from V and 0 bases from J, the gap between germline ends came to 15 bases. Germline V gene lookup returns CDR1 GTSNPN and CDR2 SVGIG (reference sequence). This CDR3 comprises 16 residues. The CDR3 DNA follows: TGTGCCTGGAGTGTAGATGAACTTACGAGCTCCTACGAGCAGTACTTC. Encoded protein: CAWSVDELTSSYEQYF.

The rearrangement joins TRBV27 to TRBJ2-2, with D hard to call. With 6 bases removed from V and 3 bases from J, the gap between germline ends came to 14 bases. Germline CDR1 MNHEY, CDR2 SMNVEV (reference sequence). The CDR3 has 15 amino acids. CDR3 DNA sequence: TGTGCCAGCAGACTTAGGGTGGCCGACACCGGGGAGCTGTTTTTT. Its protein is CASRLRVADTGELFF.

The chain combines TRBV11-2 with TRBJ2-1; TRBD2 matches 7 bases. This CDR3 comprises 14 residues. J gave up 7 bases and V 3 bases, and 6 bases lay outside the gene matches. Germline loops: CDR1 SGHAT, CDR2 FQNNGV. Here the CDR3 reads CASSLLTSLNEQFF. In DNA form, the CDR3 reads TGTGCCAGCAGCTTGCTGACTAGCTTGAATGAGCAGTTCTTC.

This clone came up a few times. The chain recombines TRBV11-3 with TRBJ1-2, with 8 bases identical to TRBD1. V was pared by 5 bases and J by 4 bases, with 6 bases of the junction left unmatched. The CDR3 length is 14 residues. Per germline, CDR1 SGHNT and CDR2 YENEEA. The DNA of the CDR3 is TGTGCCAGCAGCCCCGGGACAGGATTCTATGGCTACACCTTC. It codes for CASSPGTGFYGYTF.

J is TRBJ1-2 and V is TRBV5-1; unclear D gene. From germline, CDR1 is SGHRS and CDR2 YFSETQ. The CDR3 totals 14 residues. The ends were cut back, 4 bases at V and 3 bases at J, with 13 bases in the middle. CDR3 amino acids: CASSTDLADYGYTF. CDR3 sequence (DNA): TGCGCCAGCAGCACGGACCTTGCCGACTATGGCTACACCTTC.

The rearrangement uses TRBV27 and TRBJ2-3, with 9 bases identical to TRBD2. V shed 5 bases and J 0 bases; nucleotides not matched to a gene: 6. The CDR3 spans 16 residues. From germline, CDR1 is MNHEY and CDR2 SMNVEV (reference sequence). The CDR3 DNA reads TGTGCCAGCAGTATTACTAGCGGGCTAAGCACAGATACGCAGTATTTT. Encoded protein: CASSITSGLSTDTQYF.

The chain is built from TRBV6-1 and TRBJ1-2, with D maybe TRBD1 (6 bases). This CDR3 comprises 16 residues. Germline V gene sequence: CDR1 MNHNS, CDR2 SASEGT. V lost 3 bases and J lost 4, with 18 bases in between. The CDR3 nucleotides are TGTGCCAGCAGTGAGCGAGGACAGACTATTCTCTATGGCTACACCTTC. It codes for CASSERGQTILYGYTF.

The rearrangement links TRBV4-1 to TRBJ2-3; 10 bases fit TRBD1. Germline CDR1 and CDR2: MGHRA and YSYEKL. J was trimmed by 6 bases and V by 1 base; bases with no gene match: 7. This CDR3 is 16 amino acids long. The CDR3 DNA follows: TGCGCCAGCAGCCAAGTGGGAGGGACAGGGGCCGATACGCAGTATTTT. Translation gives CASSQVGGTGADTQYF.

V usage is TRBV7-9 and J usage is TRBJ2-7; TRBD2 matches at 8 bases. Germline CDR1 and CDR2: SEHNR and FQNEAQ (reference sequence). There are 15 residues in the CDR3. V was clipped by 5 bases and J by 5 bases; unmatched bases: 11. The CDR3: CASSRPSGSFDEQYF. CDR3 in DNA: TGTGCCAGCAGCCGTCCGAGCGGGAGTTTCGACGAGCAGTACTTC. Full variable domain (outside the CDR3, taken from reference TRBV7-9 and TRBJ2-7): DTGVSQNPRHKITKRGQNVTFRCDPISEHNRLYWYRQTLGQGPEFLTYFQNEAQLEKSRLLSDRFSAERPKGSFSTLEIQRTEQGDSAMYLCASSRPSGSFDEQYFGPGTRLTVT.

This clone was seen more than once but under ten times. The chain recombines TRBV5-5 with TRBJ1-2; possibly TRBD1 for D (5 bases). The V end was cut by 0 bases, the J end by 7 bases, with 19 bases between. The CDR3 sequence is 16 residues long. CDR1 is SGHKS, CDR2 YYEKEE, per germline (reference sequence). This chain's CDR3 is CASSLGSVRDLFGYTF. Here the CDR3 DNA reads TGTGCCAGCAGCTTGGGTTCCGTCCGGGACCTCTTTGGCTACACCTTC.

This chain connects TRBV9 to TRBJ2-3, with 7 positions matching TRBD2. Germline CDR1 and CDR2: SGDLS and YYNGEE. The CDR3 has 16 amino acids. V trimming: 1 base; J trimming: 2 bases; junction bases outside the gene matches: 7. The CDR3 DNA reads as TGTGCCAGCAGCGTAAGGGCGGGAGTGTACACAGATACGCAGTATTTT. Its protein product is CASSVRAGVYTDTQYF. The complete variable domain, with remaining parts taken from reference TRBV9 and TRBJ2-3, reads DSGVTQTPKHLITATGQRVTLRCSPRSGDLSVYWYQQSLDQGLQFLIQYYNGEERAKGNILERFSAQQFPDLHSELNLSSLELGDSALYFCASSVRAGVYTDTQYFGPGTRLTVL.

This clone has a single count. The chain links TRBV28 to TRBJ2-2, with D perhaps assigned TRBD1 or TRBD2 (6 bases each). Looked up from germline, CDR1 is MDHEN and CDR2 is SYDVKM. With 3 bases removed from V and 7 bases from J, the gap between germline ends came to 15 bases. This CDR3 contains 15 residues. Here the CDR3 DNA reads TGTGCCAGCAGTTTCTCCGGGGGCGCGGGCGGGGAGCTGTTTTTT. Encoded protein: CASSFSGGAGGELFF.

The chain has TRBV29-1 and TRBJ2-1; 13 bases match TRBD2. V lost 6 bases to trimming and J lost 1 base; unmatched junction nucleotides: 6. The CDR3 consists of 16 residues. CDR1 is SQVTM and CDR2 is ANQGSEA in the germline V gene. The CDR3 DNA follows: TGCAGCGTAGATGGGACTAGCGGGAAGTCCTACAATGAGCAGTTCTTC. As protein: CSVDGTSGKSYNEQFF.

This chain joins TRBV27 and TRBJ2-7; TRBD2 is a possible D gene (6 bases). V gave up 3 bases and J gave up 2 bases, with 11 bases separating them. CDR1 and CDR2 from the germline V gene are MNHEY and SMNVEV (reference sequence). There are 14 residues in the CDR3. CDR3 sequence reads: CASSLGGDAYEQYF. In DNA, the CDR3 is TGTGCCAGCAGTTTGGGGGGAGACGCCTACGAGCAGTACTTC.

This clone was recorded once. The gene calls are TRBV27 and TRBJ2-7, with 9 bases matching TRBD2. The V and J ends lost 2 bases and 2 bases, in that order; junction bases with no gene match: 4. This CDR3 comprises 15 residues. The germline V gene has CDR1 MNHEY and CDR2 SMNVEV (reference sequence). CDR3 DNA sequence: TGTGCCAGCAGTTTAAGACTAGCGGCTACCTACGAGCAGTACTTC. Translation gives CASSLRLAATYEQYF.

The rearrangement links TRBV6-6 to TRBJ2-7; D is unresolved. Per germline, CDR1 MNHNY and CDR2 SVGAGI (reference sequence). The CDR3 is 11 residues long. V lost 7 bases, J lost 4 bases, and 8 bases lay in between. This CDR3 reads CASTASYEQYF. The DNA for the CDR3 is TGTGCCAGCACGGCTTCGTACGAGCAGTACTTC.

The V call is TRBV28, the J call TRBJ1-5; TRBD1 might be the D (6 bases). Trimming removed 7 bases from V and 1 base from J, with 14 bases in between. Per germline, CDR1 MDHEN and CDR2 SYDVKM. This CDR3 is built from 15 residues. The DNA for the CDR3 is TGTGCCAGCACCGCGGGGGCTCGGAGCAATCAGCCCCAGCATTTT. Translation gives CASTAGARSNQPQHF.

By sample share, this clone is medium-sized. The genes are TRBV27 and TRBJ1-2; tentative D call: TRBD1 (5 bases). The CDR3 sequence is 13 residues long. Germline lookup yields CDR1 MNHEY and CDR2 SMNVEV (reference sequence). V lost 6 bases and J lost 3, with 11 bases in between. The CDR3 coding sequence is TGTGCCAGCAGCTCGGGAGGGGACTATGGCTACACCTTC. Its translation is CASSSGGDYGYTF.

The chain combines TRBV2 with TRBJ2-1; maybe TRBD1 (5 bases). V gave up 3 bases and J gave up 10 bases, with 13 bases separating them. Germline CDR1 SNHLY, CDR2 FYNNEI. The CDR3 has 13 amino acids. The DNA of the CDR3 is TGTGCCAGCAGTGAGGCAGGGTTGTTGGAGCAGTTCTTC. This sequence encodes CASSEAGLLEQFF.

The chain carries TRBV10-3 and TRBJ2-2, with a possible D match to TRBD1 (6 bases). The CDR3 length is 16 residues. The germline gives CDR1 ENHRY, CDR2 SYGVKD. The ends were cut back, 3 bases at V and 6 bases at J, with 17 bases in the middle. The CDR3 nucleotides are TGTGCCATCAGTGAAAGGGGACAAGGGTCCCCCGGGGAGCTGTTTTTT. Translating it yields CAISERGQGSPGELFF.

The rearrangement uses TRBV27 and TRBJ2-7, with D perhaps TRBD1 or TRBD2 (5 bases each). The V end lost 5 bases, the J end lost 0 bases, and 11 bases lay between the germline ends. The CDR3 runs 14 residues. Looked up from germline, CDR1 is MNHEY and CDR2 is SMNVEV (reference sequence). The CDR3 region has the DNA TGTGCCAGCAGTCATGGGGGAGCCTCCTACGAGCAGTACTTC. This sequence encodes CASSHGGASYEQYF.

This clone has more than one count but fewer than ten. V usage is TRBV11-2 and J usage is TRBJ2-7; no clear D gene. This CDR3 has 13 amino acids. Per germline, CDR1 SGHAT and CDR2 FQNNGV. The V and J ends lost 1 base and 0 bases respectively, with 4 bases between them. As DNA, the CDR3 is TGTGCCAGCAGCTTAGGCTCCTCCTACGAGCAGTACTTC. Protein: CASSLGSSYEQYF.

In DNA form, the CDR3 reads TGTGCCAGCGCTCAGGGGCCCTCCTACAATGAGCAGTTCTTC. This sequence encodes CASAQGPSYNEQFF. The V and J genes are TRBV27 and TRBJ2-1, with D tentatively TRBD1 (6 bases). Trimming pared 8 bases from V and 0 bases from J, leaving 11 bases between. The CDR3 is made up of 14 amino acids. Germline V gene data show CDR1 as MNHEY and CDR2 as SMNVEV (reference sequence).

The chain employs TRBV6-5 and TRBJ1-1; D possibly corresponds to TRBD1 (5 bases). This CDR3 has 13 amino acids. Trimming shortened V by 6 bases and J by 4 bases, and 12 bases separated the two germline ends. Germline CDR1 MNHEY, CDR2 SVGAGI. CDR3 sequence: CASSGLGTTEAFF. In nucleotides, the CDR3 is TGTGCCAGCAGCGGGTTGGGGACCACTGAAGCTTTCTTT.

Only a few counts were recorded for this clone. The chain combines TRBV13 with TRBJ2-5; D not resolved. The germline gives CDR1 PRHDT, CDR2 FYEKMQ (reference sequence). CDR3 length: 14 residues. The V end was cut by 0 bases, the J end by 3 bases, with 8 bases between. This CDR3 reads CASSLGGRKETQYF. The CDR3 nucleotides read TGTGCCAGCAGCTTAGGGGGCAGGAAAGAGACCCAGTACTTC.

The chain employs TRBV7-9 and TRBJ2-7; 10 bases are a match to TRBD2. Per the germline V gene, CDR1 is SEHNR and CDR2 is FQNEAQ (reference sequence). The CDR3 extends over 15 amino acids. Germline trimming cut 4 bases from V and 5 bases from J; bases unmatched to any gene: 8. CDR3 DNA sequence: TGTGCCAGCAGCTCGGCTTTAGCGGGAGGCCACGAGCAGTACTTC. Translating gives CASSSALAGGHEQYF.